Listed below are T cell receptor beta chains from one sample, sequenced in a study of vaccination and CD4 T cells after COVID-19. TCRdb processed the PCR reads anew with MiXCR; each CDR3 protein has one entry. The sample has roughly 7,400 distinct CDR3 sequences, around 50% seen once. These TCRs are of unknown antigen specificity. Specimen: CD4+ T cells from blood, cultured in vitro. These receptors came from a human donor in good health. Both conserved end residues are trimmed from each CDR3. Fields, in order: J gene, V gene, CDR3 protein.

TRBJ1-5	TRBV20-1	SAPQGRGGGNQPQH
TRBJ1-1	TRBV20-1	SASSGLTEAF
TRBJ2-2	TRBV6-1	AGQTGAARPGELF
TRBJ1-5	TRBV20-1	SASMGGGQPQH
TRBJ1-1	TRBV24-1	ATDEQGSKEGTEAF
TRBJ1-5	TRBV11-2	ASSLRVGGNQPQH
TRBJ1-1	TRBV7-9	ASSATGNTEAF
TRBJ1-1	TRBV19	ASGRGEGTEAF
TRBJ2-4	TRBV30	AAKVAGENIQY
TRBJ1-1	TRBV6-1	ASSGQVNTEAF
TRBJ2-3	TRBV5-4	ASSVTSADTQY
TRBJ2-6	TRBV5-4	ASSSQTGTGANVLT
TRBJ2-3	TRBV20-1	SASWGQGTDTQY
TRBJ1-3	TRBV7-8	ASSPYTGSSGNTIY
TRBJ1-5	TRBV19	ASSGSSRNQPQH
TRBJ1-5	TRBV19	ASGRPVGNQPQH
TRBJ1-1	TRBV19	ASSPGTAEREAF
TRBJ1-6	TRBV7-2	ASSLEGRGINSPLH
TRBJ2-4	TRBV28	ASSLPSQNIQY